The next 32 T cell receptor beta chains were all read from a single sample in a study of cytomegalovirus exposure and HLA in healthy donors. 60 Vbeta and 13 Jbeta primers were used in PCR. The repertoire was sequenced with immunoSEQ multiplex PCR; TCRdb's copy has only in-frame clones and lacks some. This table holds around 140,000 clones, about 77% found once. Sequences were obtained from PBMCs. The receptors stem from a male donor in good health and CMV-seronegative.

As concerns this clone: This sample also contains other DNA sequences that code for the same CDR3. The chain joins TRBV6-5 to TRBJ2-7; D not certain. The CDR3 length is 12 residues. V was cut by 6 bases and J by 0 bases, with 6 bases left in between. CDR1 is MNHEY, CDR2 SVGAGI, per germline. CDR3 DNA: TGTGCCAGCAGCCCCGGCTCCTACGAGCAGTACTTC. It specifies CASSPGSYEQYF.

This clone occurred a few times. The chain carries TRBV30 and TRBJ2-1; 10 positions match TRBD2. The CDR3 is made up of 15 amino acids. V lost 4 bases, J lost 1 base, and 4 bases stayed unmatched. Germline assignment: CDR1 GTSNPN and CDR2 SVGIG (reference sequence). CDR3: CAWTRTSGSYNEQFF. CDR3 DNA sequence: TGTGCCTGGACTCGGACTAGCGGTTCCTACAATGAGCAGTTCTTC.

The chain is built from TRBV19 and TRBJ2-7; D not certain. The V gene's germline CDR1 is LNHDA and CDR2 SQIVND (reference sequence). V lost 5 bases to trimming and J lost 2 bases, with 16 bases between them. The CDR3 has 15 residues. The DNA for the CDR3 is TGTGCCAGTAGTCCCAGCCGCGGCAGACCCTACGAGCAGTACTTC. This translates into CASSPSRGRPYEQYF.

The chain couples TRBV5-5 to TRBJ2-5, with 7 nucleotides matching TRBD1. The V gene end was trimmed by 2 bases and the J gene end by 4 bases; junction bases not matched to a gene: 5. The germline V gene encodes CDR1 SGHKS and CDR2 YYEKEE (reference sequence). There are 14 residues in the CDR3. The CDR3 DNA reads as TGTGCCAGCAGCTTACAGGGGAGCCGAGAGACCCAGTACTTC. Its protein is CASSLQGSRETQYF.

This clone has more than one count but fewer than ten. The chain employs TRBV21-1 and TRBJ1-1; the D call TRBD1 from the table was never checked on the DNA. TRBV21-1 is a pseudogene locus. The CDR3 consists of 16 residues. CDR3 sequence: CASSTLTGMRDTEAFF. DNA for the CDR3: TGTGCCAGCAGCACGCTTACAGGGATGAGGGACACTGAAGCTTTCTTT.

The J gene is TRBJ2-3, the V gene TRBV5-1, with 16 bases that match TRBD2. Germline values: CDR1 SGHRS, CDR2 YFSETQ. The CDR3 spans 18 residues. The J segment lost 2 bases and the V segment lost 5 bases, leaving 8 bases of the junction unmatched. CDR3 nucleotides: TGCGCCAGCAGTCGGCGCGGGACTAGCGGGGGGGTCACAGATACGCAGTATTTT. Protein: CASSRRGTSGGVTDTQYF.

For this clone: In the same sample, other DNA sequences code for this CDR3. The chain combines TRBV10-3 with TRBJ1-2, with 7 bases matching TRBD1. Looked up from germline, CDR1 is ENHRY and CDR2 is SYGVKD. The CDR3 runs 13 residues. V lost 3 bases to trimming and J lost 8 bases; unmatched junction nucleotides: 6. This chain's CDR3 is CAISDLQGNGYTF. The CDR3 bases are TGTGCCATCAGTGACCTACAGGGGAACGGCTACACCTTC.

The chain employs TRBV5-4 and TRBJ2-7; D is possibly TRBD2 (5 bases). This CDR3 is 14 amino acids long. Between the trimmed V and J ends, which lost 3 bases and 3 bases, there was a span of 13 bases. The germline V gene encodes CDR1 SGHNT and CDR2 YYREEE (reference sequence). The CDR3 sequence is CASSSPSTSYEQYF. The CDR3 nucleotides read TGTGCCAGCAGCTCGCCGTCAACTAGCTACGAGCAGTACTTC. Full variable domain (outside the CDR3, taken from reference TRBV5-4 and TRBJ2-7): ETGVTQSPTHLIKTRGQQVTLRCSSQSGHNTVSWYQQALGQGPQFIFQYYREEENGRGNFPPRFSGLQFPNYSSELNVNALELDDSALYLCASSSPSTSYEQYFGPGTRLTVT.

This clone was seen a single time. This chain uses TRBV30 with TRBJ1-5, with 10 bases fitting TRBD1. The germline V gene has CDR1 GTSNPN and CDR2 SVGIG (reference sequence). Losses at the gene ends were 1 base for V and 5 bases for J; bases not matched to a gene: 14. CDR3 size: 18 residues. DNA of the CDR3: TGTGCCTGGAGTGACCGCTGGGTCCGGGACAGGGGCCATCAGCCCCAGCATTTT. Translated: CAWSDRWVRDRGHQPQHF.

This chain joins TRBV7-2 and TRBJ1-2; TRBD1 aligns across 8 bases. CDR3 size: 12 residues. Looked up from germline, CDR1 is SGHTA and CDR2 is FQGNSA. Germline trimming cut 7 bases from V and 6 bases from J; bases unmatched to any gene: 4. This chain's CDR3 is CASTAGGDGYTF. The CDR3 DNA reads TGTGCCAGCACCGCAGGGGGCGATGGCTACACCTTC. The whole variable domain, remainder taken from reference TRBV7-2 and TRBJ1-2, is GAGVSQSPSNKVTEKGKDVELRCDPISGHTALYWYRQSLGQGLEFLIYFQGNSAPDKSGLPSDRFSAERTGGSVSTLTIQRTQQEDSAVYLCASTAGGDGYTFGSGTRLTVV.

The gene calls are TRBV19 and TRBJ2-1; D not certain. The CDR3 covers 14 residues. Trimming stripped 1 base from V and 10 bases from J, with 14 bases between. Germline CDR1 reads LNHDA; CDR2 reads SQIVND (reference sequence). The CDR3 region is CASSIGPQAREQFF. CDR3 coding DNA: TGTGCCAGTAGTATAGGGCCGCAGGCAAGGGAGCAGTTCTTC.

The CDR3 loop reads CASSLRIGDNNEQFF. CDR3 coding DNA: TGTGCCAGCAGCTTAAGAATCGGAGATAACAATGAGCAGTTCTTC. The gene calls are TRBV11-3 and TRBJ2-1; no firm D call. The CDR3 is made up of 15 amino acids. Between the trimmed V and J ends, which lost 2 bases and 5 bases, there was a span of 13 bases. Germline V lookup: CDR1 SGHNT, CDR2 YENEEA.

This clone was detected only once. The chain joins TRBV6-1 to TRBJ2-7; D perhaps matches TRBD1 (6 bases). The germline V gene has CDR1 MNHNS and CDR2 SASEGT. Trimming took off 9 bases at V and 5 bases at J, with 20 bases between the two ends. CDR3 length: 14 amino acids. CDR3 residues: CASSPQGNGDEQYF. The CDR3 DNA reads TGTGCCAGTTCTCCCCAGGGGAATGGTGACGAGCAGTACTTC.

This clone was detected only a few times. The rearrangement uses TRBV2 and TRBJ2-5; TRBD2 matches at 8 bases. After removal of 6 bases from V and 5 bases from J, the junction contained 8 bases not matched to a gene. Germline V gene data show CDR1 as SNHLY and CDR2 as FYNNEI. The CDR3 is 14 residues long. The CDR3 reads CASRMIAGWETQYF. As DNA, the CDR3 is TGTGCCAGCAGGATGATAGCGGGGTGGGAGACCCAGTACTTC.

The chain carries TRBV11-2 and TRBJ1-5; D remains unclear. The V end was cut by 4 bases, the J end by 4 bases, with 11 bases between. Germline CDR1 is SGHAT and CDR2 is FQNNGV. The CDR3 consists of 14 residues. This CDR3 is CASSSPEGNQPQHF. CDR3 in DNA: TGTGCCAGCAGCTCCCCGGAGGGTAATCAGCCCCAGCATTTT. The variable domain in full, with the rest retrieved from reference TRBV11-2 and TRBJ1-5, is EAGVAQSPRYKIIEKRQSVAFWCNPISGHATLYWYQQILGQGPKLLIQFQNNGVVDDSQLPKDRFSAERLKGVDSTLKIQPAKLEDSAVYLCASSSPEGNQPQHFGDGTRLSIL.

The chain carries TRBV7-2 and TRBJ2-3, with 11 positions matching TRBD2. This CDR3 comprises 16 residues. The V gene end was trimmed by 5 bases and the J gene end by 3 bases; junction bases not matched to a gene: 7. The germline V gene has CDR1 SGHTA and CDR2 FQGNSA. CDR3: CASSPRTSGSTDTQYF. Here the CDR3 DNA reads TGTGCCAGCAGCCCCCGGACTAGCGGGTCTACAGATACGCAGTATTTT.

This clone was counted at least ten times. The chain carries TRBV7-9 and TRBJ1-1; TRBD1 matches at 7 bases. Per germline, CDR1 SEHNR and CDR2 FQNEAQ (reference sequence). V trimming: 4 bases; J trimming: 7 bases; junction bases outside the gene matches: 6. CDR3 size: 13 residues. This chain's CDR3 is CASSSRGPLEAFF. The CDR3 DNA reads as TGTGCCAGCAGCTCTAGGGGGCCACTTGAAGCTTTCTTT.

This sequence joins TRBV7-9 and TRBJ2-5, with 11 bases matching TRBD2. This CDR3 comprises 15 residues. V shed 6 bases and J 4 bases; nucleotides not matched to a gene: 7. Germline values: CDR1 SEHNR, CDR2 FQNEAQ (reference sequence). CDR3 sequence (DNA): TGTGCCAGCAGGGACTCCGGGACTAGCGGAGAGACCCAGTACTTC. Its protein product is CASRDSGTSGETQYF.

The rearrangement uses TRBV7-3 and TRBJ2-1; TRBD2 matches 7 bases. Germline V gene sequence: CDR1 SGHTA, CDR2 FQGTGA. The CDR3 runs to 13 residues. V trimming: 4 bases; J trimming: 5 bases; junction bases outside the gene matches: 2. The CDR3 DNA reads TGTGCCAGCAGCTCCGGACTAGACAATGAGCAGTTCTTC. It encodes CASSSGLDNEQFF.

V usage is TRBV29-1 and J usage is TRBJ2-3; maybe TRBD2 (5 bases). Per germline, CDR1 SQVTM and CDR2 ANQGSEA. Trimming cost V 7 bases and J 4 bases, with 12 bases left between them. This CDR3 has 12 amino acids. For the CDR3, the DNA is TGCAGCGCCCGGGGTCTTGCAGATACGCAGTATTTT. Residues: CSARGLADTQYF.

The chain combines TRBV15 with TRBJ1-1, with TRBD1 matching 7 bases. Germline CDR1 and CDR2: LNHNV and YYDKDF (reference sequence). This CDR3 region has 16 residues. V shed 1 base, J shed 6 bases, and the junction held 11 bases outside the gene matches. CDR3 protein: CATSRGGFSQGAEAFF. The CDR3 nucleotides are TGTGCCACCAGCAGAGGGGGTTTCTCCCAGGGGGCTGAAGCTTTCTTT.

This chain connects TRBV5-1 to TRBJ1-5; no clear D gene. The CDR3 loop spans 15 amino acids. The V and J ends lost 0 bases and 4 bases respectively, with 11 bases between them. Germline-derived CDR1 and CDR2 are SGHRS and YFSETQ. DNA for the CDR3: TGCGCCAGCAGCTTGGACGGGAGTCCAAATCAGCCCCAGCATTTT. Amino acid sequence: CASSLDGSPNQPQHF.

V usage is TRBV19 and J usage is TRBJ2-5; tentatively, D is TRBD1 (6 bases). Near its end, the DNA agrees better with TRBJ2-7, so the J call may be wrong. CDR1 LNHDA and CDR2 SQIVND come from the germline V gene (reference sequence). This CDR3 has 13 residues. CDR3 in amino acids: CASTDRDPYEQYF. CDR3 DNA sequence: TGTGCCAGTACGGACAGAGACCCCTACGAGCAGTACTTC.

The gene calls are TRBV7-6 and TRBJ2-3, with D possibly being TRBD1 (5 bases). Germline CDR1 SGHVS, CDR2 FNYEAQ. The CDR3 length is 15 residues. The V and J ends lost 0 bases and 2 bases respectively, with 9 bases between them. The CDR3 protein is CASSLARVDTDTQYF. The CDR3 DNA sequence: TGTGCCAGCAGCTTAGCCAGGGTCGACACAGATACGCAGTATTTT.

The V gene is TRBV4-1, the J gene TRBJ2-2, with D possibly TRBD1 on 6 matching bases. Per the germline V gene, CDR1 is MGHRA and CDR2 is YSYEKL. The V gene lost 2 bases and the J gene lost 5 bases, with 9 bases spanning the gap. CDR3 length equals 14 residues. The CDR3 nucleotides are TGCGCCAGCAGCCAACAGGGGACAACCGGGGAGCTGTTTTTT. It translates to CASSQQGTTGELFF.

In this sample, this clone turned up once. The chain combines TRBV28 with TRBJ2-7; 7 bases agree with TRBD1. This CDR3 comprises 16 residues. The V gene's germline CDR1 is MDHEN and CDR2 SYDVKM. The J segment lost 0 bases and the V segment lost 3 bases, leaving 8 bases of the junction unmatched. CDR3 sequence reads: CASSLGTAPISYEQYF. The CDR3 bases are TGTGCCAGCAGTTTGGGGACAGCTCCTATCTCCTACGAGCAGTACTTC.

The J gene is TRBJ2-2, the V gene TRBV7-6; D call uncertain. The CDR3 is 13 residues long. In germline, CDR1 is SGHVS, CDR2 FNYEAQ. Deletions cut 4 bases from V and 2 bases from J, with 5 bases between. CDR3 bases: TGTGCCAGCAGCTCCCTAAACACCGGGGAGCTGTTTTTT. Protein product: CASSSLNTGELFF.

Only a few counts were recorded for this clone. The rearrangement links TRBV28 to TRBJ1-6; tentatively, D is TRBD1 (6 bases). The V gene's germline CDR1 is MDHEN and CDR2 SYDVKM. The CDR3 extends over 15 amino acids. V was clipped by 6 bases and J by 6 bases, with 15 bases between them. CDR3 nucleotide sequence: TGTGCCAGCAGGCTAGGGGGGGCCGGTAATTCACCCCTCCACTTT. Its translation: CASRLGGAGNSPLHF.

The chain employs TRBV6-5 and TRBJ2-1; a weak D match, TRBD2 (5 bases). V was clipped by 2 bases and J by 4 bases, with 15 bases between them. In germline, CDR1 is MNHEY, CDR2 SVGAGI. The CDR3 runs 16 residues. The CDR3 region is CASSYTTGVRYNEQFF. The DNA for the CDR3 is TGTGCCAGCAGTTACACAACCGGGGTAAGATACAATGAGCAGTTCTTC.

V usage is TRBV11-3 and J usage is TRBJ2-1; 15 bases align to TRBD2. The CDR3 is made up of 17 amino acids. Germline V gives CDR1 SGHNT, CDR2 YENEEA. The V and J ends lost 3 bases and 7 bases, in that order; junction bases with no gene match: 7. The CDR3 region is CASSFRTSGREVNEQFF. The CDR3 DNA is TGTGCCAGCAGCTTCCGGACTAGCGGGAGGGAGGTTAATGAGCAGTTCTTC.

This chain links TRBV4-2 with TRBJ1-3, with unresolved D. The CDR3 runs 15 residues. Germline CDR1 is LGHNA and CDR2 is YNFKEQ. Trimming pared 0 bases from V and 3 bases from J, leaving 9 bases between. The CDR3 bases are TGTGCCAGCAGCCAAGAAAGGGCGGGTGGAAACACCATATATTTT. It codes for CASSQERAGGNTIYF.

The rearrangement joins TRBV7-2 to TRBJ1-5; 7 bases are shared with TRBD1. V shed 5 bases, J shed 4 bases, and the junction held 5 bases outside the gene matches. Per germline, CDR1 SGHTA and CDR2 FQGNSA. The CDR3 is 14 amino acids. CDR3 loop: CASSLNRGNQPQHF. CDR3 coding DNA: TGTGCCAGCAGCCTAAACAGGGGAAATCAGCCCCAGCATTTT.